Each of the 8 T cell receptor beta chains below was sequenced from the same sample in a study of blood T cell repertoires in COVID-19. Repertoires were generated with immunoSEQ multiplex PCR, while TCRdb's copy carries only in-frame clones and drops some. The sample holds 190,000 or so clones, about 87% seen once. Sequencing input: peripheral blood. These receptors were collected from a woman younger than 30 who had recovered from COVID-19.

This clone showed up just once. This chain uses TRBV15 with TRBJ1-1; 7 bases are shared with TRBD1. The CDR3 spans 15 residues. Germline-derived CDR1 and CDR2 are LNHNV and YYDKDF (reference sequence). The V gene end was trimmed by 2 bases and the J gene end by 0 bases; junction bases not matched to a gene: 3. The CDR3 region has the DNA TGTGCCACCAGCAGAACCAGGGGGATGAACACTGAAGCTTTCTTT. Amino acids: CATSRTRGMNTEAFF.

The V and J genes are TRBV30 and TRBJ2-3; D not certain. The CDR3 length is 12 residues. Trimming left V 3 bases short and J 10 bases short, with 14 bases between. Looked up from germline, CDR1 is GTSNPN and CDR2 is SVGIG (reference sequence). CDR3 in amino acids: CAWRPEATAQYF. The CDR3 coding sequence is TGTGCCTGGAGGCCCGAGGCAACCGCGCAGTATTTT. Full variable domain (rest looked up from reference TRBV30 and TRBJ2-3): SQTIHQWPATLVQPVGSPLSLECTVEGTSNPNLYWYRQAAGRGLQLLFYSVGIGQISSEVPQNLSASRPQDRQFILSSKKLLLSDSGFYLCAWRPEATAQYFGPGTRLTVL.

The rearrangement uses TRBV3-1 (or the pseudogene TRBV3-2) and TRBJ1-1, with 9 positions matching TRBD1. V dropped 4 bases and J dropped 0; count of bases not matched to a gene: 3. The germline V gene encodes CDR1 LGHDT and CDR2 YNNKEL (reference sequence). CDR3 length: 15 amino acids. Here the CDR3 DNA reads TGTGCCAGCAGCCTGGGACAGGGATTGAACACTGAAGCTTTCTTT. This encodes CASSLGQGLNTEAFF.

The J gene is TRBJ2-3, the V gene TRBV5-1; 9 bases are a match to TRBD2. The CDR3 is 17 amino acids. Trimming at V came to 4 bases and at J to 1 base, leaving 10 bases not matched to a gene. CDR1 is SGHRS, CDR2 YFSETQ, per germline. In nucleotides, the CDR3 is TGCGCCAGCAGCCCACAGGGGACTAGCCTCCGCACAGATACGCAGTATTTT. It specifies CASSPQGTSLRTDTQYF. The complete variable domain, with remaining parts taken from reference TRBV5-1 and TRBJ2-3, reads KAGVTQTPRYLIKTRGQQVTLSCSPISGHRSVSWYQQTPGQGLQFLFEYFSETQRNKGNFPGRFSGRQFSNSRSEMNVSTLELGDSALYLCASSPQGTSLRTDTQYFGPGTRLTVL.

J is TRBJ2-1 and V is TRBV3-1 (or the pseudogene TRBV3-2), with D perhaps TRBD2 (6 bases). Germline V gene lookup returns CDR1 LGHDT and CDR2 YNNKEL (reference sequence). This CDR3 is 14 amino acids long. V dropped 4 bases and J dropped 6 bases, with 13 bases sitting between them. CDR3: CASSPWDLLNEQFF. For the CDR3, the DNA is TGTGCCAGCAGCCCCTGGGACTTGCTCAATGAGCAGTTCTTC.

The gene calls are TRBV9 and TRBJ1-2, with TRBD1 as a possible D gene (6 bases). V was shortened by 4 bases and J by 4 bases, with 17 bases between the two germline ends. The CDR3 is made up of 15 amino acids. Germline V CDR1 and CDR2: SGDLS, YYNGEE. The CDR3, as DNA: TGTGCCAGCAGCAACGGGGGGGCCTTTGGCTATGGCTACACCTTC. As protein: CASSNGGAFGYGYTF.

The rearrangement links TRBV18 to TRBJ2-1; TRBD2 matches at 8 bases. CDR3 size: 16 residues. Per germline, CDR1 KGHSH and CDR2 LQKENI. V trimming: 3 bases; J trimming: 4 bases; junction bases outside the gene matches: 8. CDR3 sequence (DNA): TGTGCCAGCTCACCGTATCTAGCGGGCAGTTACAATGAGCAGTTCTTC. It translates to CASSPYLAGSYNEQFF.

This clone occurred a few times. V is TRBV27 and J is TRBJ2-2; D not certain. The CDR3 covers 11 residues. The V gene lost 8 bases and the J gene lost 6 bases, with 7 bases spanning the gap. Germline loops: CDR1 MNHEY, CDR2 SMNVEV (reference sequence). CDR3 coding DNA: TGTGCCAGCTCTCCCCCCGGGGAGCTGTTTTTT. Its protein product is CASSPPGELFF.